This T cell receptor (beta chain) was captured in a study of blood T cells in healthy people across ages. CDR1 and CDR2 (germline): SEHNR, FQNEAQ (reference sequence). V was clipped by 8 bases and J by 4 bases; unmatched bases: 5. This CDR3 spans 14 amino acids. Using a J-beta primer mix together with a sample-barcoded 5' primer, a second PCR was run for roughly 7 to 11 cycles. MiXCR, applied by TCRdb to the 5' RACE reads, yields one record per CDR3 protein. This sample yields approximately 770,000 distinct CDR3 sequences, of which roughly 64% are seen a single time; over 20% belongs to the top ten. Each of the donors had roughly 10 milliliters of peripheral blood drawn into EDTA-treated Vacutainer tubes. This clonotype appeared many times.

Input material: blood. The TCR was taken from a man aged 25 to 40 in good health. The J gene is TRBJ2-1, the V gene TRBV7-9, with 10 bases matching TRBD1. The CDR3 sequence is CASRPGQGYNEQFF. CDR3 DNA sequence: TGTGCCAGCCGGCCGGGACAGGGGTACAATGAGCAGTTCTTC.